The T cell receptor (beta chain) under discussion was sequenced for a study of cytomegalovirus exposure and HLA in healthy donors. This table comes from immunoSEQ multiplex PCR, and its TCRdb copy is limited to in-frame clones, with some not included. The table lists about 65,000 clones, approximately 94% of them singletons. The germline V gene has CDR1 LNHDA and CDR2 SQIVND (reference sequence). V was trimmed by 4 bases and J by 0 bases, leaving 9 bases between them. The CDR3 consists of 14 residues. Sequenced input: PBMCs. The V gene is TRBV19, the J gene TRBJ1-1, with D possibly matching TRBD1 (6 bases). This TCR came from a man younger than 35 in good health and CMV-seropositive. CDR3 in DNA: TGTGCCAGTAGTAAGACAGGTTTGAACACTGAAGCTTTCTTT. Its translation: CASSKTGLNTEAFF.